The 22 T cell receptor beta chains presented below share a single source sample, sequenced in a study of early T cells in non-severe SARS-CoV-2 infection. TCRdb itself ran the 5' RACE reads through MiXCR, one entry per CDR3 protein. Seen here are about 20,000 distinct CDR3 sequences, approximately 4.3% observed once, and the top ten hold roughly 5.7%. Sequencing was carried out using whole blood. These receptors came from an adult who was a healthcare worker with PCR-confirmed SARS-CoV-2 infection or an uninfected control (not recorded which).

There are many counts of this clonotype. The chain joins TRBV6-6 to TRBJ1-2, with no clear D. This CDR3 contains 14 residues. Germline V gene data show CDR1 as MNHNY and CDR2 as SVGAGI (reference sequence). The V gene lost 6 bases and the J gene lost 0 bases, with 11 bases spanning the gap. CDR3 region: CASSRGGSNYGYTF. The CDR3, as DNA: TGTGCCAGCAGCCGGGGTGGTTCTAACTATGGCTACACCTTC.

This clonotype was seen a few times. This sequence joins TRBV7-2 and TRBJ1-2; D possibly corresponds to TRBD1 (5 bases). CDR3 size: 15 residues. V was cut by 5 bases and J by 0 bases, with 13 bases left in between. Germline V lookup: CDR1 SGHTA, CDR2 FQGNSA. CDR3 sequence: CASSRVDTTNYGYTF. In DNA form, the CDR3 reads TGTGCCAGCAGCCGAGTGGACACAACTAACTATGGCTACACCTTC.

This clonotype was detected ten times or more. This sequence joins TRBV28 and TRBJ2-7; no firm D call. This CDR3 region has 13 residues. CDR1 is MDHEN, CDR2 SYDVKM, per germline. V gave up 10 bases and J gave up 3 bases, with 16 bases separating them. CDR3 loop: CATHPTNNYEQYF. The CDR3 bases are TGTGCCACCCACCCGACCAATAACTACGAGCAGTACTTC.

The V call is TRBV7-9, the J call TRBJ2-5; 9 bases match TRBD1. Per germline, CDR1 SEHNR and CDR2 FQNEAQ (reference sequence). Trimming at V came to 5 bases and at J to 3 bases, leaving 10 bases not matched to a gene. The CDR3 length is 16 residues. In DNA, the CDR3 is TGTGCCAGCAGCCGGGAAACAGGGGGCATAGAAGAGACCCAGTACTTC. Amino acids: CASSRETGGIEETQYF. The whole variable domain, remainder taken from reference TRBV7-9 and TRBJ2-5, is DTGVSQNPRHKITKRGQNVTFRCDPISEHNRLYWYRQTLGQGPEFLTYFQNEAQLEKSRLLSDRFSAERPKGSFSTLEIQRTEQGDSAMYLCASSRETGGIEETQYFGPGTRLLVL.

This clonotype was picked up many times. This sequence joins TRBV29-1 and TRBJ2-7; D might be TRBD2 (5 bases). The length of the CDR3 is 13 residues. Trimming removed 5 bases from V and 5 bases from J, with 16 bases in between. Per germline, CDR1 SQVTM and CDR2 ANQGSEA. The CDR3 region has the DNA TGCAGCGTTTCCAAATCGCTAGCCCACGAGCAGTACTTC. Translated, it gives CSVSKSLAHEQYF.

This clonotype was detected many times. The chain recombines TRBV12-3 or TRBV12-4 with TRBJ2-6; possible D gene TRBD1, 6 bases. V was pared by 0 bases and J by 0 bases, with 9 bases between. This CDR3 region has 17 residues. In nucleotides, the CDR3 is TGTGCCAGCAGTTTAGCGGGGGCGACCTCTGGGGCCAACGTCCTGACTTTC. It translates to CASSLAGATSGANVLTF.

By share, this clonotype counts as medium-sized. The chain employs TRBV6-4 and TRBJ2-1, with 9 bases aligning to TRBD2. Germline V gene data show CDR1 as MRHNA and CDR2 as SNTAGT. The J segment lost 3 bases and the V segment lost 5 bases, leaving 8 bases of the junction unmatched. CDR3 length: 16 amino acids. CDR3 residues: CASSQIAGAYYNEQFF. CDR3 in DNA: TGTGCCAGCAGTCAGATAGCGGGGGCATACTACAATGAGCAGTTCTTC.

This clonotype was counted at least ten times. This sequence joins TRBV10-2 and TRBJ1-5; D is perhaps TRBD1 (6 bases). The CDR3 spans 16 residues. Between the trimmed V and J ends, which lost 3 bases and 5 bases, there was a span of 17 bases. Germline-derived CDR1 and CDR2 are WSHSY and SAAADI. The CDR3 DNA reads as TGCGCCAGCAGTGACACAGGGAGCTCGATCTATCAGCCCCAGCATTTT. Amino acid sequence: CASSDTGSSIYQPQHF.

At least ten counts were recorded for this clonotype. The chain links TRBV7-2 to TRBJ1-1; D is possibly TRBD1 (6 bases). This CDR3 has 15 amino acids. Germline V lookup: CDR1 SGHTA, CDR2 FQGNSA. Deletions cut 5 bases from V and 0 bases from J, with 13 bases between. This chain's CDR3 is CASSPRGGLNTEAFF. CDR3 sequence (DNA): TGTGCCAGCAGCCCCCGCGGGGGCCTGAACACTGAAGCTTTCTTT.

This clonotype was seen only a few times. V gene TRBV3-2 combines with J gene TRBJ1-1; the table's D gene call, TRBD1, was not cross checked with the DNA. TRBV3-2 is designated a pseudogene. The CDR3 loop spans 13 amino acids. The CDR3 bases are TGTGCCAGCACCCCGGGACAGAGACTTGAAGCTTTCTTT. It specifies CASTPGQRLEAFF.

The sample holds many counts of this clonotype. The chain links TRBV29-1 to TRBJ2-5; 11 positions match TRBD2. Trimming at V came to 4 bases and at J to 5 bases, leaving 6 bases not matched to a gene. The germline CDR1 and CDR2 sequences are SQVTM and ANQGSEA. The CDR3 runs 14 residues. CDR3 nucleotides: TGCAGCGTTGCAACTAGCGGGGGTGGGGAGACCCAGTACTTC. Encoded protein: CSVATSGGGETQYF.

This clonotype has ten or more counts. The CDR3 is CASSLRLAGTSYNEQFF. The CDR3 coding sequence is TGTGCCAGCAGCCTGAGGCTAGCGGGAACCTCCTACAATGAGCAGTTCTTC. V and J are TRBV5-6 and TRBJ2-1; 9 bases align to TRBD2. Losses at the gene ends were 4 bases for V and 0 bases for J; bases not matched to a gene: 8. The length of the CDR3 is 17 residues. Germline values: CDR1 SGHDT, CDR2 YYEEEE.

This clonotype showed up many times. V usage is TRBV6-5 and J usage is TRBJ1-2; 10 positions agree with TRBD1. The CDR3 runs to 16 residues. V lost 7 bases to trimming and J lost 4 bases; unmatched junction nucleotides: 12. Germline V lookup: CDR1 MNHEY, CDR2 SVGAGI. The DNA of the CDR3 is TGTGCCAGCACCTCTTGGGGGACAGGGGTCTCCTATGGCTACACCTTC. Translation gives CASTSWGTGVSYGYTF.

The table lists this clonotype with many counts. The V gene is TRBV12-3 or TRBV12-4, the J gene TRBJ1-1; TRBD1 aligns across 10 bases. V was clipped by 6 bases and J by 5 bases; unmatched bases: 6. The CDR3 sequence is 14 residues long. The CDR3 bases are TGTGCCAGCAGGGAGACAGGGGGCTCGACTGAAGCTTTCTTT. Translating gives CASRETGGSTEAFF.

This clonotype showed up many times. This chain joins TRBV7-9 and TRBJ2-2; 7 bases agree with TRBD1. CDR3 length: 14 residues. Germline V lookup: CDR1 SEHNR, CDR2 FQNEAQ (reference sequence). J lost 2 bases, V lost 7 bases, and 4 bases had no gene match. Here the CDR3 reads CASITGVNTGELFF. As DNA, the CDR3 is TGTGCCAGCATCACAGGGGTCAACACCGGGGAGCTGTTTTTT.

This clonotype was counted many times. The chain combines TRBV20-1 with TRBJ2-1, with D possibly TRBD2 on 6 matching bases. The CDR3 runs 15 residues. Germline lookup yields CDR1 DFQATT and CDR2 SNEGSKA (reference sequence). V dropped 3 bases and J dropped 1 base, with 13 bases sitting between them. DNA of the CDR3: TGCAGTGCTAGCGGGGGAGGTTTTTCCTACAATGAGCAGTTCTTC. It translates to CSASGGGFSYNEQFF.

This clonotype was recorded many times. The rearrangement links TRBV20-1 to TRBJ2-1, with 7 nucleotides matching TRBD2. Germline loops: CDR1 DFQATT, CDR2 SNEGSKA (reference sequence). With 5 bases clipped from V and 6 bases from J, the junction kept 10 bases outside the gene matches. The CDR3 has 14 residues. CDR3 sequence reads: CSAVTGTNSNEQFF. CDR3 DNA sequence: TGCAGTGCTGTTACCGGGACTAATTCCAATGAGCAGTTCTTC.

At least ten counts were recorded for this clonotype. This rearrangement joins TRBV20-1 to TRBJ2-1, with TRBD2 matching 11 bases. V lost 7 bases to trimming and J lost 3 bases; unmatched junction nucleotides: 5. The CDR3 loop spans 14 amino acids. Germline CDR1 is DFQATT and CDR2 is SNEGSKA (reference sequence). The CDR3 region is CSVETSGDYNEQFF. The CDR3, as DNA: TGCAGTGTCGAGACTAGCGGGGACTACAATGAGCAGTTCTTC.

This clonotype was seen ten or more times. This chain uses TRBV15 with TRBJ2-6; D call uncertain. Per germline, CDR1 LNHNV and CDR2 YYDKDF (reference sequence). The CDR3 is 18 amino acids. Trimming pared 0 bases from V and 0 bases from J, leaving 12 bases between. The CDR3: CATSRDWQTSSGANVLTF. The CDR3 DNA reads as TGTGCCACCAGCAGAGATTGGCAGACAAGCTCTGGGGCCAACGTCCTGACTTTC.

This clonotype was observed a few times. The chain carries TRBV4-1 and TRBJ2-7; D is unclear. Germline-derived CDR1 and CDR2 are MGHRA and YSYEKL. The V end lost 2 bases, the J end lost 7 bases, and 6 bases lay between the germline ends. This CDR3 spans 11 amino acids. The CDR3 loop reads CASSQFEEQYF. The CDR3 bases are TGCGCCAGCAGCCAATTTGAAGAGCAGTACTTC.

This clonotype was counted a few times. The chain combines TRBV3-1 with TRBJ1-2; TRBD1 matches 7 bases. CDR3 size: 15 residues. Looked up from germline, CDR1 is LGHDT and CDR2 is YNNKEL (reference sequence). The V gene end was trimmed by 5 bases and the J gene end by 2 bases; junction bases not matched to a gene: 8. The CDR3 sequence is CASSKQGSKNYGYTF. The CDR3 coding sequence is TGTGCCAGCAGCAAACAGGGGTCCAAGAACTATGGCTACACCTTC. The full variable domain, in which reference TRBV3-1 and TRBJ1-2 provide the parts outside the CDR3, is DTAVSQTPKYLVTQMGNDKSIKCEQNLGHDTMYWYKQDSKKFLKIMFSYNNKELIINETVPNRFSPKSPDKAHLNLHINSLELGDSAVYFCASSKQGSKNYGYTFGSGTRLTVV.

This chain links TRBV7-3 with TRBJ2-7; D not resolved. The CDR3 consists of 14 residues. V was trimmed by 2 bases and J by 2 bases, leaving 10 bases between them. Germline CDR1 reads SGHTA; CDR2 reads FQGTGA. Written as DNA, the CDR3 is TGTGCCAGCAGCTTATACCCACGCCCCTACGAGCAGTACTTC. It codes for CASSLYPRPYEQYF.